This T cell receptor (beta chain) was captured in a study of blood T cell repertoires in COVID-19. Study background: Italy, Spain and the United States were the sources of the convalescent and acute COVID-19 samples. The cDNA or gDNA used as material had been derived from T cells, B-cell-depleted T cells, or PBMCs.

Trimming pared 5 bases from V and 4 bases from J, leaving 19 bases between. CDR1 and CDR2 from the germline V gene are MDHEN and SYDVKM. The CDR3 is 16 amino acids. In the source study's methods: Reference gene primer amplification gave estimated nucleated cell counts. Clones were sequenced by immunoSEQ multiplex PCR, and TCRdb holds only the in-frame ones, with some missing. From that table come the V and J calls and clone size; the DNA was used to work out D and trimming. The top ten hold 5.5% to 8% of the sample, which has 300,000 or so clones, approximately 90% seen once. The chain links TRBV28 to TRBJ2-3; D perhaps matches TRBD2 (6 bases). The sequenced material came from peripheral blood. This clonotype was obtained from a woman in her twenties or thirties who had recovered from COVID-19. The CDR3 sequence is CASSKRRRARADTQYF. The DNA of the CDR3 is TGTGCCAGCAGTAAACGCCGGAGGGCGAGGGCAGATACGCAGTATTTT.